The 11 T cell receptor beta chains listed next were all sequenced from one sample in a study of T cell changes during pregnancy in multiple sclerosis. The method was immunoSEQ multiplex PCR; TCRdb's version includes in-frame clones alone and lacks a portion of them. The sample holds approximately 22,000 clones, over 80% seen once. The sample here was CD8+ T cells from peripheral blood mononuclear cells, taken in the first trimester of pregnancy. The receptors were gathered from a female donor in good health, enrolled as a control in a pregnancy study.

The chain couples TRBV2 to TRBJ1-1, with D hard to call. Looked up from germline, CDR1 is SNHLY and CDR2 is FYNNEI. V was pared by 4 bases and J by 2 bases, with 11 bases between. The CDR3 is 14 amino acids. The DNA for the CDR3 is TGTGCCAGCAGTGTGAGACGGACTAACACTGAAGCTTTCTTT. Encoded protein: CASSVRRTNTEAFF.

CDR3 in amino acids: CASSGASGDNNEQFF. CDR3 nucleotides: TGTGCCAGCAGTGGGGCTAGCGGGGATAACAATGAGCAGTTCTTC. The chain couples TRBV6-4 to TRBJ2-1; 9 positions match TRBD2. V lost 4 bases to trimming and J lost 5 bases; unmatched junction nucleotides: 6. The CDR3 totals 15 residues. Germline V lookup: CDR1 MRHNA, CDR2 SNTAGT.

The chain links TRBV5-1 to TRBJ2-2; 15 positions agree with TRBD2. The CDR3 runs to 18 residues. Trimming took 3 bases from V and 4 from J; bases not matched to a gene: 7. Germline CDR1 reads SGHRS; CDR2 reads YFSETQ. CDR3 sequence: CASSSRTSGGAGTGELFF. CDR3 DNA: TGCGCCAGCAGCTCCCGGACTAGCGGGGGGGCTGGCACCGGGGAGCTGTTTTTT.

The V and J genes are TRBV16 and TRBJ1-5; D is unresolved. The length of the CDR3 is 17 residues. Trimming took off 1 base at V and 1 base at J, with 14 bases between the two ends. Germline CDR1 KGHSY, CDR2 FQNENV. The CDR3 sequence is CASSQLGPGSSNQPQHF. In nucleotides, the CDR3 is TGTGCCAGCAGCCAATTAGGTCCGGGGTCGAGCAATCAGCCCCAGCATTTT.

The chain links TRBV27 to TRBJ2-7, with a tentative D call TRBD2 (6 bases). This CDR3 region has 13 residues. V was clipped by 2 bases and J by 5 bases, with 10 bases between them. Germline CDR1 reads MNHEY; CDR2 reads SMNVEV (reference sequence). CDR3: CASSLVGGDEQYF. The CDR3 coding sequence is TGTGCCAGCAGTTTAGTCGGCGGGGACGAGCAGTACTTC.

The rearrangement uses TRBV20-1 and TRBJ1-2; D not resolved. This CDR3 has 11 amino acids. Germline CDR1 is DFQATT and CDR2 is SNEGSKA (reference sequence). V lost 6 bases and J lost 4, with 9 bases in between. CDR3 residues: CSAQEGYGYTF. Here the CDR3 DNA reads TGCAGTGCCCAGGAGGGCTATGGCTACACCTTC.

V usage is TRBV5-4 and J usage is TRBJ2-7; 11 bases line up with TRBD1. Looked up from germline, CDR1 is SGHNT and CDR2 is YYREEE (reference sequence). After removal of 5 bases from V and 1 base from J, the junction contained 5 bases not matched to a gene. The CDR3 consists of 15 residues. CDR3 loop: CASSSGTGGSYEQYF. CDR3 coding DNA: TGTGCCAGCAGTTCCGGGACAGGGGGGTCCTACGAGCAGTACTTC.

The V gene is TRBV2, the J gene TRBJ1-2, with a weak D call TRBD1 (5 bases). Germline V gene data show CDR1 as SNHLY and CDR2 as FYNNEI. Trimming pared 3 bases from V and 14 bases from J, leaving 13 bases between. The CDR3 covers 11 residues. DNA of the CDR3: TGTGCCAGCAGTGAGGAAGGGGAAGAAACCTTC. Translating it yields CASSEEGEETF. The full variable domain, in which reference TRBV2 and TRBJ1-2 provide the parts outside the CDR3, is EPEVTQTPSHQVTQMGQEVILRCVPISNHLYFYWYRQILGQKVEFLVSFYNNEISEKSEIFDDQFSVERPDGSNFTLKIRSTKLEDSAMYFCASSEEGEETFGSGTRLTVV.

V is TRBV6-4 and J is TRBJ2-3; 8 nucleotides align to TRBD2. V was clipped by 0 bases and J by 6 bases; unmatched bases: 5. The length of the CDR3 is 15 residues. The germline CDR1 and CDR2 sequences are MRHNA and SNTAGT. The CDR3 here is CASSDSSSGADTQYF. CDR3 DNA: TGTGCCAGCAGTGACTCGAGTAGCGGGGCGGATACGCAGTATTTT.

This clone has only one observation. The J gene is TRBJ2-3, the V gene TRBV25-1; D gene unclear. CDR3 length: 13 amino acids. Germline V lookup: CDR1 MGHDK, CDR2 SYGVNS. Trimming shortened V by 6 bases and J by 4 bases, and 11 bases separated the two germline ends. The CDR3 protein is CASRTPGADTQYF. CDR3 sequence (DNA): TGTGCCAGCAGAACACCGGGTGCAGATACGCAGTATTTT.

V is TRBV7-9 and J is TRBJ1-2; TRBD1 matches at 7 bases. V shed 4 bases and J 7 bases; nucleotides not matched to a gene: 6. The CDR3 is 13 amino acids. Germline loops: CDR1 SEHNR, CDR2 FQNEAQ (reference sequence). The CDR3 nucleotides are TGTGCCAGCAGCTCGGGACAGCTTGCTGGCTACACCTTC. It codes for CASSSGQLAGYTF.